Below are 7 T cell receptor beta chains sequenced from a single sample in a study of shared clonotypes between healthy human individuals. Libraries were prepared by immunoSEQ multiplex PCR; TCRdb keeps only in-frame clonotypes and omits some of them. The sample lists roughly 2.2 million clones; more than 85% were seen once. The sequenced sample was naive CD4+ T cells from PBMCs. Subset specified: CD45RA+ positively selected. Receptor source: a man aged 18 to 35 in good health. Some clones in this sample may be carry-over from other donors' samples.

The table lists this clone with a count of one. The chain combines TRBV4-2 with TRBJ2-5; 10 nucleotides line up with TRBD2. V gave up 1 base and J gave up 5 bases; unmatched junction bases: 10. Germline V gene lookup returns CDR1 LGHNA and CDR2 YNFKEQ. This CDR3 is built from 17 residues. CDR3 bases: TGTGCCAGCAGCCAAGCGGGGGCTAGCGGGAGTTCTGAGACCCAGTACTTC. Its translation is CASSQAGASGSSETQYF.

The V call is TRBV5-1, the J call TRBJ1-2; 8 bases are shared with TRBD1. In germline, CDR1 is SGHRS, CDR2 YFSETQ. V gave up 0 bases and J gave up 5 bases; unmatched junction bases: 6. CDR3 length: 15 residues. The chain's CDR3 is CASSLGTGSQYGYTF. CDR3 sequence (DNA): TGCGCCAGCAGCTTGGGGACAGGGAGTCAATATGGCTACACCTTC. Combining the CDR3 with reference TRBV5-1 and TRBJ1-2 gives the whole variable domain KAGVTQTPRYLIKTRGQQVTLSCSPISGHRSVSWYQQTPGQGLQFLFEYFSETQRNKGNFPGRFSGRQFSNSRSEMNVSTLELGDSALYLCASSLGTGSQYGYTFGSGTRLTVV.

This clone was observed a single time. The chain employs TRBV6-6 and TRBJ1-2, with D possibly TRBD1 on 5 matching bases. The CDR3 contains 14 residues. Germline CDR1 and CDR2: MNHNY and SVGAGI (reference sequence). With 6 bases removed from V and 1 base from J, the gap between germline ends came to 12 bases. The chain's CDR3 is CASRQTALNYGYTF. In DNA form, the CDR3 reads TGTGCCAGCAGGCAGACAGCCCTTAACTATGGCTACACCTTC.

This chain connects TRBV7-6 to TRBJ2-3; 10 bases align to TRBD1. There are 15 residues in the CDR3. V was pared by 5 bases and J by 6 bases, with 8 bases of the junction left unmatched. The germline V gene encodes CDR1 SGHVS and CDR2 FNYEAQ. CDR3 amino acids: CASSQTGGGSDTQYF. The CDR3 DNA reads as TGTGCCAGCAGCCAGACAGGGGGCGGTTCGGATACGCAGTATTTT.

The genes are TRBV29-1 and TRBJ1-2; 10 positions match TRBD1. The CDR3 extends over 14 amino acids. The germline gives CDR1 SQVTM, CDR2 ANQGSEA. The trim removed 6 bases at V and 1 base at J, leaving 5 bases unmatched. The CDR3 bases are TGCAGCGTCCCGGGACAGGGGATTAACTATGGCTACACCTTC. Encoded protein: CSVPGQGINYGYTF.

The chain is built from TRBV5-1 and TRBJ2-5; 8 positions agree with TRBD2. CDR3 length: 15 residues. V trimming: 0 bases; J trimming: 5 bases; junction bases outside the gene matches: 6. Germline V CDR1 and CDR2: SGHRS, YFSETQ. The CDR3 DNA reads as TGCGCCAGCAGCTTGGAGAGCGGGAGCGGGGAGACCCAGTACTTC. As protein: CASSLESGSGETQYF.

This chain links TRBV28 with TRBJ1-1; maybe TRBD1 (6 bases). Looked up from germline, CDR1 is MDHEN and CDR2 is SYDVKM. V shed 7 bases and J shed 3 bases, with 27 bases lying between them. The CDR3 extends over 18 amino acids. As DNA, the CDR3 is TGTGCCAGCACTCCAGCCATGGACAGCCTGACGGGGCACACTGAAGCTTTCTTT. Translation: CASTPAMDSLTGHTEAFF.